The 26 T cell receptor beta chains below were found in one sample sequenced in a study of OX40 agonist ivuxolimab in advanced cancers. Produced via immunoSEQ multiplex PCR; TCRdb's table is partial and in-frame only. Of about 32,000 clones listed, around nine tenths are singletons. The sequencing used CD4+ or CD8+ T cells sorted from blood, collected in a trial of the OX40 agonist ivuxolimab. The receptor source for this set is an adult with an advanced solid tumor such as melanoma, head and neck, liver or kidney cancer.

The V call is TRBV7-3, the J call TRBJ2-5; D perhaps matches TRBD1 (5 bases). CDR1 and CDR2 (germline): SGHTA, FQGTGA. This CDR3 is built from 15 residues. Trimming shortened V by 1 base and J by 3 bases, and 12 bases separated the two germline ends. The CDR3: CASSLIRQKKETQYF. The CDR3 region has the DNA TGTGCCAGCAGCTTAATCAGACAGAAGAAAGAGACCCAGTACTTC.

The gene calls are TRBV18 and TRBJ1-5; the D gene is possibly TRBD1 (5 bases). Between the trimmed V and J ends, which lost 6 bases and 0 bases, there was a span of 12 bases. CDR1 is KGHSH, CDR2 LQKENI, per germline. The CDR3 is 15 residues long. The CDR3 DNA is TGTGCCAGCTCCCGGGACGGATATAGCAATCAGCCCCAGCATTTT. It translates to CASSRDGYSNQPQHF.

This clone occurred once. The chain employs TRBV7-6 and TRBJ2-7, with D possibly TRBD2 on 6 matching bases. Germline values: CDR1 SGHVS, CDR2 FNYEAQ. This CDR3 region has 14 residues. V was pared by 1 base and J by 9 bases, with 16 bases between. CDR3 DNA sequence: TGTGCCAGCAGCTTAGAGATTAATTGGGGAGGGCAGTACGTC. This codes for CASSLEINWGGQYV.

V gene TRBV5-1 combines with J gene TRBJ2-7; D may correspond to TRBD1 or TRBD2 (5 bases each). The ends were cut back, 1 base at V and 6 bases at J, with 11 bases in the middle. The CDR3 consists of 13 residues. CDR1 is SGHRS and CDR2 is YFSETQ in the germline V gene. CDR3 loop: CASSLFEGSEQYV. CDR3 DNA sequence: TGCGCCAGCAGCTTGTTTGAGGGGTCCGAGCAGTACGTC.

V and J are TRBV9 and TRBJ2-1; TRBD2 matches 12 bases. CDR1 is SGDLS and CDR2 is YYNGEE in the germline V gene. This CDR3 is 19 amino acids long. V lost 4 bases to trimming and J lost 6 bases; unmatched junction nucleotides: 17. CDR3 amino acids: CASSSSASGGAIGFNEQFF. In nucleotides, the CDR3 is TGTGCCAGCAGCTCAAGTGCTAGCGGGGGGGCCATTGGGTTCAATGAGCAGTTCTTC.

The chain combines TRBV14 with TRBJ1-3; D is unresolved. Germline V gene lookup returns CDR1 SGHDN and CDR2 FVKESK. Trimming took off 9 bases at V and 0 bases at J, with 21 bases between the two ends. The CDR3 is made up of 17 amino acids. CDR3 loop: CARGKDEWPNSGNTIYF. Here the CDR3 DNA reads TGTGCCAGAGGGAAGGATGAATGGCCTAACTCTGGAAACACCATATATTTT.

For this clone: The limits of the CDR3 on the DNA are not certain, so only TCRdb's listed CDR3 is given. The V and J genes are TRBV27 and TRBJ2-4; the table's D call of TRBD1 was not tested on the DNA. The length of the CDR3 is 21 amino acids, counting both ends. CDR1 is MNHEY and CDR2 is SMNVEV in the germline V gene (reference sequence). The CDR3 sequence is CASSRAGPGTVLGLGKNIQYF.

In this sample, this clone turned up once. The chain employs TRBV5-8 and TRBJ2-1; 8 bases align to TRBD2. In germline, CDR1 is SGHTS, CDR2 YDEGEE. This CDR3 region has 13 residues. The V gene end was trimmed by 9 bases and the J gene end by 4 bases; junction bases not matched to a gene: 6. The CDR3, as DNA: TGTGCCACCAAAAGCGGGGGTTACAATGAGCAGTTCTTC. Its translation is CATKSGGYNEQFF.

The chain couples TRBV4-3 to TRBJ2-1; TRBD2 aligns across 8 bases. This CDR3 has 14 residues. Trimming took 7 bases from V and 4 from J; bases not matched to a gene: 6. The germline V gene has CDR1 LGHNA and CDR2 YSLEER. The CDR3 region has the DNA TGCGCCAGCAATAGCGGGGTCGGGTACAATGAGCAGTTCTTC. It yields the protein CASNSGVGYNEQFF.

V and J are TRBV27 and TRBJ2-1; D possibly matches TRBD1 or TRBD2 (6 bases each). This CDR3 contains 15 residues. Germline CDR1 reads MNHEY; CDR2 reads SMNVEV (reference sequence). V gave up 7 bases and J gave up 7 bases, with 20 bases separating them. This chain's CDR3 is CASNPYGGAGNEQFF. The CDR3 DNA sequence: TGTGCCAGCAACCCCTATGGGGGCGCGGGAAATGAGCAGTTCTTC.

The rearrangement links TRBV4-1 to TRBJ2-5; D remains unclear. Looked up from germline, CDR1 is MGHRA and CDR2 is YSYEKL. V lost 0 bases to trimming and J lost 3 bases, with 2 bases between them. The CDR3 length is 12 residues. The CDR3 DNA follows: TGCGCCAGCAGCCAAGATGAAGAGACCCAGTACTTC. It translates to CASSQDEETQYF.

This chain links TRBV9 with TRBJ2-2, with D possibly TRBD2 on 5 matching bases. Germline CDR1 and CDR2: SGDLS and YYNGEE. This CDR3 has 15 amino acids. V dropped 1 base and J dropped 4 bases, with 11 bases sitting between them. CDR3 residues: CASSVLGSSTGELFF. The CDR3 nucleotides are TGTGCCAGCAGCGTATTAGGGAGTAGCACCGGGGAGCTGTTTTTT.

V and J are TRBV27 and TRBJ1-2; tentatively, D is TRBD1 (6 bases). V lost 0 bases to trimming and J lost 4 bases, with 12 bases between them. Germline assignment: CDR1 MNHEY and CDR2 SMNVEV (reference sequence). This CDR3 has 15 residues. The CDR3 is CASSLSGGGGYGYTF. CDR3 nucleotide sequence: TGTGCCAGCAGTTTATCCGGGGGCGGCGGCTATGGCTACACCTTC.

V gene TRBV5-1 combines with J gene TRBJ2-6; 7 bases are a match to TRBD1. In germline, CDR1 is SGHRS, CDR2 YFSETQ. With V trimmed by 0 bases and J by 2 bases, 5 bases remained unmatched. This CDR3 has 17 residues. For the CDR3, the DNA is TGCGCCAGCAGCTTGGGGGGGACAGTAGCTGGGGCCAACGTCCTGACTTTC. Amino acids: CASSLGGTVAGANVLTF.

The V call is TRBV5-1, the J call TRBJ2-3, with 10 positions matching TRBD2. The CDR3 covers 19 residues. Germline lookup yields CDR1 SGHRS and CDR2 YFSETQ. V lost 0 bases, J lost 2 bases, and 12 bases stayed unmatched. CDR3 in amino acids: CASSLGSFSSGGYTDTQYF. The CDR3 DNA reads TGCGCCAGCAGCTTGGGGTCGTTTTCTAGCGGGGGTTACACAGATACGCAGTATTTT.

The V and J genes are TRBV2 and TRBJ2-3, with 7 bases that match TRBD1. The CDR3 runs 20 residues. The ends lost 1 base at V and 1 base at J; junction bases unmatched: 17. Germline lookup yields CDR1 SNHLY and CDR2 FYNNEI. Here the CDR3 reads CASSEVARGISMSGTDTQYF. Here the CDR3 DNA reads TGTGCCAGCAGTGAAGTAGCCAGGGGGATCTCTATGTCCGGCACAGATACGCAGTATTTT.

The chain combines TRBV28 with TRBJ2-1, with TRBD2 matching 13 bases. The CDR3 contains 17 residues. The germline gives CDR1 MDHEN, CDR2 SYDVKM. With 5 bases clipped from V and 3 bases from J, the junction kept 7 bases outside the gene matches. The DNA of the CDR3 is TGTGCCAGCAGTCCTGGGACTAGCGGGGATTTCTACAATGAGCAGTTCTTC. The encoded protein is CASSPGTSGDFYNEQFF.

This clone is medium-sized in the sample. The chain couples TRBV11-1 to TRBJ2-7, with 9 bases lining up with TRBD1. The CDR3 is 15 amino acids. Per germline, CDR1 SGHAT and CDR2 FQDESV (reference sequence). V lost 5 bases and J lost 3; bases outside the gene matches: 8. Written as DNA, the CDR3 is TGTGCCAGCAGCCCTAGGGACAGGGAGTTCTACGAGCAGTACTTC. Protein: CASSPRDREFYEQYF. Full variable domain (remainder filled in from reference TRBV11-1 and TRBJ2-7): EAEVAQSPRYKITEKSQAVAFWCDPISGHATLYWYRQILGQGPELLVQFQDESVVDDSQLPKDRFSAERLKGVDSTLKIQPAELGDSAMYLCASSPRDREFYEQYFGPGTRLTVT.

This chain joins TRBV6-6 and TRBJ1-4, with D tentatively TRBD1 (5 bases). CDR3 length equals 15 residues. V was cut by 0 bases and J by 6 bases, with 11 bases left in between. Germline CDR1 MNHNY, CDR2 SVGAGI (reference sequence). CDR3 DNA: TGTGCCAGCAGTTACTCCTACAGGCGTGATGAAAAACTGTTTTTT. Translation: CASSYSYRRDEKLFF.

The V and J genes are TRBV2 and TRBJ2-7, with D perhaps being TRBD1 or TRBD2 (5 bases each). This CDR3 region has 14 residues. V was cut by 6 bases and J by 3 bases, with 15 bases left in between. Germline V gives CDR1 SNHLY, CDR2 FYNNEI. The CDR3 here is CASRGDGGYYEQYF. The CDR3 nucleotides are TGTGCCAGCAGGGGGGACGGTGGATACTACGAGCAGTACTTC.

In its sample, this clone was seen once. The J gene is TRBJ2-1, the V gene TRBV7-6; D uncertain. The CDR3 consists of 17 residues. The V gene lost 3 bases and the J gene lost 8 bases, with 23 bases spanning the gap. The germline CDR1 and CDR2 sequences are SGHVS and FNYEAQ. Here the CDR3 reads CASSFAADRGPEDEQFF. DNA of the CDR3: TGTGCCAGCAGCTTCGCGGCCGATCGCGGACCAGAGGATGAGCAGTTCTTC. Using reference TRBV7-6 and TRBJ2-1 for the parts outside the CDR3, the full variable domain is GAGVSQSPRYKVTKRGQDVALRCDPISGHVSLYWYRQALGQGPEFLTYFNYEAQQDKSGLPNDRFSAERPEGSISTLTIQRTEQRDSAMYRCASSFAADRGPEDEQFFGPGTRLTVL.

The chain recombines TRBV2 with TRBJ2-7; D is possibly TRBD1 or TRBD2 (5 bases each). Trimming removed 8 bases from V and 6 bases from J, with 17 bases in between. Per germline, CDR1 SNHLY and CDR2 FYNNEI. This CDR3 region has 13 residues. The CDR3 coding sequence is TGTGCCAGCGGGAGAGACCTGGGGGTCGAGCAGTACGTC. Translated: CASGRDLGVEQYV.

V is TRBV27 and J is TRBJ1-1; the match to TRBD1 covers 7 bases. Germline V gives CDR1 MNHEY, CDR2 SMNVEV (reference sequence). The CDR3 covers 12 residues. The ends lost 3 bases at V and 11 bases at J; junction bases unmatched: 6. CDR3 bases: TGTGCCAGCAGTTTTCTACAGGGGAGTGCTTTCTTT. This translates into CASSFLQGSAFF.

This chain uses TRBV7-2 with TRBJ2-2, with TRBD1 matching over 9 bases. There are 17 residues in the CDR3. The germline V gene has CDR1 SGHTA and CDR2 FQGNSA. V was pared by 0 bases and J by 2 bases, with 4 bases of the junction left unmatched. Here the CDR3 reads CASSLAGQGLNTGELFF. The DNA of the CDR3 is TGTGCCAGCAGCTTAGCCGGACAGGGGCTAAACACCGGGGAGCTGTTTTTT.

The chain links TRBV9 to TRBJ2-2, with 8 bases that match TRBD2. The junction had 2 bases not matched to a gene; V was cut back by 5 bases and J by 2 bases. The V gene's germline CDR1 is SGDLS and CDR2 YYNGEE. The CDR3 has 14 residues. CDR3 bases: TGTGCCAGCAGAGCGGGGGACAACACCGGGGAGCTGTTTTTT. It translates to CASRAGDNTGELFF.

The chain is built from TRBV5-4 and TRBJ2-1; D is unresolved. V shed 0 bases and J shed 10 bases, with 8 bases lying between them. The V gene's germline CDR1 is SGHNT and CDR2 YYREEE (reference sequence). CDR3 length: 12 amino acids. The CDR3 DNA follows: TGTGCCAGCAGCTTGGGGGCCGGGGAGCAGTTCTTC. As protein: CASSLGAGEQFF.